This is a list of T cell receptor beta chains from one sample in a study of blood T cell repertoires in COVID-19. Clones were read by immunoSEQ multiplex PCR, and TCRdb kept only the in-frame ones, dropping some. This sample has roughly 120,000 clones, with roughly 80% found just once. The specimen sequenced was peripheral blood. The receptors originated from a man between 65 and 85 years old with acute or convalescent COVID-19. CDR3s include the opening cysteine and the closing phenylalanine or tryptophan. D genes are given only for firm matches. The listing skips clone size in some rows; elsewhere it reads once, few, many or a size class.

CDR3aa	CDR3nt	j_gene	abundance	v_gene	d_gene
CATSRAELRTEAFF	TGTGCCACCAGCAGAGCTGAACTGAGGACTGAAGCTTTCTTT	TRBJ1-1	NA	TRBV15	NA
CASSDSTGDEQFF	TGTGCCAGCAGTGACTCGACCGGGGATGAGCAGTTCTTC	TRBJ2-1	NA	TRBV6-4	NA
CASSLGGGARDSGYTF	TGTGCCAGCAGCTTAGGGGGTGGCGCCAGGGACTCTGGCTACACCTTC	TRBJ1-2	NA	TRBV7-2	NA
CASNRDRGRNTEAFF	TGTGCCAGTAATCGGGACAGGGGTAGGAACACTGAAGCTTTCTTT	TRBJ1-1	NA	TRBV19	TRBD1
CASSYSRGIGNEQFF	TGTGCCAGCAGTTACTCACGAGGGATAGGAAATGAGCAGTTCTTC	TRBJ2-1	NA	TRBV6-5	NA
CASSFAGGRDTQYF	TGTGCCAGCAGTTTCGCGGGTGGAAGGGATACGCAGTATTTT	TRBJ2-3	once	TRBV27	NA
CASSYFGGFFNQPQHF	TGTGCCAGCAGTTACTTTGGGGGGTTCTTCAATCAGCCCCAGCATTTT	TRBJ1-5	NA	TRBV6-2/TRBV6-3	NA
CASSPRGYTGELFF	TGTGCCAGCAGCCCCAGGGGGTACACCGGGGAGCTGTTTTTT	TRBJ2-2	NA	TRBV6-5	TRBD1
CASSPKTGQEAYGYTF	TGTGCCAGCTCCCCCAAGACAGGCCAAGAGGCCTATGGCTACACCTTC	TRBJ1-2	NA	TRBV18	NA
CASSKRTGDQAKNIQYF	TGTGCCAGTAGTAAGCGGACAGGGGATCAGGCCAAAAACATTCAGTACTTC	TRBJ2-4	NA	TRBV19	TRBD1
CASSWTGGGSNQPQHF	TGTGCCAGTAGTTGGACAGGGGGAGGTAGCAATCAGCCCCAGCATTTT	TRBJ1-5	NA	TRBV19	TRBD1
CASSLRTGTSGYTF	TGTGCCAGCAGCTTACGGACAGGGACCTCTGGCTACACCTTC	TRBJ1-2	NA	TRBV11-2	TRBD1
CASSLMTGSNEKLFF	TGTGCCAGCAGTTTAATGACAGGGAGTAATGAAAAACTGTTTTTT	TRBJ1-4	NA	TRBV27	TRBD1
CASSFPTGSSYEQYF	TGTGCCAGCAGCTTCCCGACAGGCTCCTCCTACGAGCAGTACTTC	TRBJ2-7	NA	TRBV7-9	NA
CASTGGRGNSPLHF	TGTGCCAGCACGGGGGGCCGTGGGAATTCACCCCTCCACTTT	TRBJ1-6	NA	TRBV21-1	NA
CASSPSGPDYEQYF	TGTGCCAGCAGCCCCTCGGGTCCTGACTACGAGCAGTACTTC	TRBJ2-7	NA	TRBV11-2	NA
CASSLGLRTGREQYF	TGTGCCAGCAGCTTAGGCCTAAGGACAGGGCGGGAGCAGTACTTC	TRBJ2-7	few	TRBV11-2	TRBD1
CASSAQGNSPLHF	TGTGCCAGCAGTGCACAGGGGAATTCACCCCTCCACTTT	TRBJ1-6	NA	TRBV2	TRBD1
CASSPVGTSRGGEQFF	TGCGCCAGCAGCCCTGTTGGGACTAGCAGGGGGGGTGAGCAGTTCTTC	TRBJ2-1	NA	TRBV4-1	TRBD2
CASSQETGRSGNTIYF	TGCGCCAGCAGCCAAGAAACAGGCCGATCTGGAAACACCATATATTTT	TRBJ1-3	NA	TRBV4-1	NA
CASSRSQTREEKLFF	TGTGCCAGCAGCCGCTCCCAGACACGGGAAGAAAAACTGTTTTTT	TRBJ1-4	NA	TRBV5-4	NA
CASSHLGQGNYGYTF	TGTGCCAGCAGCCACCTGGGACAGGGGAACTATGGCTACACCTTC	TRBJ1-2	NA	TRBV3-1/TRBV3-2	TRBD1
CASSLVQGRQPQHF	TGTGCCAGCAGCTTGGTGCAGGGTCGACAGCCCCAGCATTTT	TRBJ1-5	NA	TRBV5-5	NA
CASSPRDFKSGEQYF	TGTGCCAGCAGCCCACGGGACTTTAAATCGGGGGAGCAGTACTTC	TRBJ2-7	many	TRBV3-1/TRBV3-2	NA
CASSEPRSQGKETQYF	TGTGCCAGCAGCGAGCCCCGGAGCCAAGGAAAAGAGACCCAGTACTTC	TRBJ2-5	NA	TRBV2	NA
CASSQDPTGGADLAKNIQYF	TGTGCCAGCAGCCAAGATCCAACAGGGGGAGCCGACCTAGCCAAAAACATTCAGTACTTC	TRBJ2-4	NA	TRBV3-1/TRBV3-2	TRBD1
CALGRELVTEAFF	TGTGCCTTGGGAAGGGAGCTGGTCACTGAAGCTTTCTTT	TRBJ1-1	few	TRBV30	NA
CASRTGGWGYTF	TGTGCCAGCAGGACAGGGGGTTGGGGCTACACCTTC	TRBJ1-2	NA	TRBV27	TRBD1